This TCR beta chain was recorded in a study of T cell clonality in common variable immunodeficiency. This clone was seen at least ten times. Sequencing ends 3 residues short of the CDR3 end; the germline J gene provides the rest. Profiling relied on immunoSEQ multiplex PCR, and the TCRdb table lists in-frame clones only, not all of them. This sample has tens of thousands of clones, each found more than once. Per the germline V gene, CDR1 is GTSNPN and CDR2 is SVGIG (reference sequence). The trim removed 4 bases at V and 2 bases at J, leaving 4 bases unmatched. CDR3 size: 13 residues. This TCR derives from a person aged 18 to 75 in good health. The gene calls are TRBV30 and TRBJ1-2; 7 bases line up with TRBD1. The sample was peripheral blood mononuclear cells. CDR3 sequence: CAWNRGQNYGYTF. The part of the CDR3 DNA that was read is TGTGCCTGGAACAGGGGCCAAAACTATGGC.